The 31 T cell receptor beta chains below come from one sample, sequenced in a study of CD8+CD57+ T cells in acquired aplastic anemia. Genomic DNA, the template, was used for profiling of the TCR beta VDJ and CDR3. TCRdb reanalysed the reads using MiXCR and keeps one entry per CDR3 protein. The data show roughly 58,000 distinct CDR3 sequences, 55% seen once. The sample consisted of sorted CD4+, CD8+, or CD8+CD57+ T cells (not recorded which) from PBMCs. Receptors originate from a human donor in good health, serving as a control.

The V call is TRBV7-9, the J call TRBJ1-1; the match to TRBD1 covers 11 bases. J was trimmed by 4 bases and V by 5 bases; bases with no gene match: 6. Germline loops: CDR1 SEHNR, CDR2 FQNEAQ (reference sequence). CDR3 length: 15 residues. CDR3 coding DNA: TGTGCCAGCAGCCAGACCGGGACAGGGGGCACTGAAGCTTTCTTT. Its translation is CASSQTGTGGTEAFF.

This sequence joins TRBV7-2 and TRBJ2-1, with a weak D call TRBD2 (5 bases). The CDR3 contains 12 residues. V was pared by 5 bases and J by 10 bases, with 12 bases between. Germline-derived CDR1 and CDR2 are SGHTA and FQGNSA. CDR3 in amino acids: CASSLPGGEQFF. The DNA for the CDR3 is TGTGCCAGCAGCCTCCCGGGCGGGGAGCAGTTCTTC. The whole variable domain, filled in from reference TRBV7-2 and TRBJ2-1, reads GAGVSQSPSNKVTEKGKDVELRCDPISGHTALYWYRQSLGQGLEFLIYFQGNSAPDKSGLPSDRFSAERTGGSVSTLTIQRTQQEDSAVYLCASSLPGGEQFFGPGTRLTVL.

In this sample, this clonotype turned up many times. This sequence joins TRBV6-5 and TRBJ1-5; D gene ambiguous. The germline CDR1 and CDR2 sequences are MNHEY and SVGAGI. The CDR3 totals 14 residues. V shed 0 bases and J shed 4 bases, with 7 bases lying between them. The CDR3 region has the DNA TGTGCCAGCAGTTACTCAGGCGGAAATCAGCCCCAGCATTTT. Translated, it gives CASSYSGGNQPQHF.

V usage is TRBV24-1 and J usage is TRBJ2-2; a possible D gene is TRBD1 (7 bases). There are 15 residues in the CDR3. Germline CDR1 is KGHDR and CDR2 is SFDVKD. The germline V and J ends were trimmed by 0 bases and 6 bases, with 10 bases remaining between them. The CDR3 DNA sequence: TGTGCCACCAGTGATTTGTCAGGGGGGTCCGGGGAGCTGTTTTTT. Amino acid sequence: CATSDLSGGSGELFF.

The rearrangement links TRBV7-2 to TRBJ1-5; 9 nucleotides align to TRBD1. The CDR3 sequence is 15 residues long. Germline V gives CDR1 SGHTA, CDR2 FQGNSA. Germline trimming cut 5 bases from V and 2 bases from J; bases unmatched to any gene: 4. The CDR3 spells CASSITGGGNQPQHF. Here the CDR3 DNA reads TGTGCCAGCAGCATTACAGGGGGCGGCAATCAGCCCCAGCATTTT.

The table lists this clonotype with many counts. The rearrangement links TRBV9 to TRBJ2-1; 13 nucleotides agree with TRBD2. The CDR3 is made up of 15 amino acids. The V gene's germline CDR1 is SGDLS and CDR2 YYNGEE. The V segment lost 4 bases and the J segment 9 bases; nucleotides outside the gene matches: 7. This CDR3 is CASSTRTSGSVEQFF. In nucleotides, the CDR3 is TGTGCCAGCAGCACTCGGACTAGCGGGAGTGTTGAGCAGTTCTTC.

The chain recombines TRBV5-1 with TRBJ2-7; a possible D gene is TRBD1 (5 bases). The CDR3 length is 17 residues. V lost 3 bases and J 3 bases, leaving 22 bases between the germline ends. Per the germline V gene, CDR1 is SGHRS and CDR2 is YFSETQ. CDR3 amino acids: CASSSGTRTRLSYEQYF. The CDR3 DNA sequence: TGCGCCAGCAGCTCCGGAACCAGGACACGTTTGAGCTACGAGCAGTACTTC.

The gene calls are TRBV7-3 and TRBJ2-5; 9 bases map to TRBD2. CDR1 SGHTA and CDR2 FQGTGA come from the germline V gene. The CDR3 length is 13 residues. The CDR3 nucleotides are TGTGCAAAGCGACTAGCGGACAAAGAGACCCAGTACTTC. The encoded protein is CAKRLADKETQYF.

V is TRBV9 and J is TRBJ2-3, with TRBD2 identical over 11 bases. Germline-derived CDR1 and CDR2 are SGDLS and YYNGEE. Losses at the gene ends were 3 bases for V and 2 bases for J; bases not matched to a gene: 8. The length of the CDR3 is 17 residues. CDR3 coding DNA: TGTGCCAGCAGCGCTACCGGGACTAGCGGCTTCACAGATACGCAGTATTTT. Its protein is CASSATGTSGFTDTQYF.

There are many counts of this clonotype. The rearrangement uses TRBV18 and TRBJ1-3; the D gene is possibly TRBD1 (5 bases). The germline V gene has CDR1 KGHSH and CDR2 LQKENI. The CDR3 contains 13 residues. The germline V and J ends were trimmed by 1 base and 8 bases, with 9 bases remaining between them. CDR3 DNA: TGTGCCAGCTCACCACGGGACGGGGACACCATATATTTT. It yields the protein CASSPRDGDTIYF.

This clonotype was observed a few times. The V gene is TRBV2, the J gene TRBJ1-2, with TRBD1 as a possible D gene (5 bases). Germline-derived CDR1 and CDR2 are SNHLY and FYNNEI. The length of the CDR3 is 13 residues. Trimming shortened V by 6 bases and J by 8 bases, and 16 bases separated the two germline ends. In nucleotides, the CDR3 is TGTGCCAGCAGGGGGACCTCTCCGATGGGCTACACCTTC. Translated, it gives CASRGTSPMGYTF. Based on the CDR3 plus reference TRBV2 and TRBJ1-2, the full variable domain is EPEVTQTPSHQVTQMGQEVILRCVPISNHLYFYWYRQILGQKVEFLVSFYNNEISEKSEIFDDQFSVERPDGSNFTLKIRSTKLEDSAMYFCASRGTSPMGYTFGSGTRLTVV.

The chain links TRBV15 to TRBJ2-7; TRBD1 matches at 12 bases. The ends lost 1 base at V and 5 bases at J; junction bases unmatched: 6. The V gene's germline CDR1 is LNHNV and CDR2 YYDKDF (reference sequence). The CDR3 contains 16 residues. CDR3 loop: CATSRGDGTGGHEQYF. The CDR3 DNA reads TGTGCCACCAGCAGAGGCGATGGGACAGGGGGCCACGAGCAGTACTTC.

This clonotype showed up many times. This chain joins TRBV4-1 and TRBJ1-1; 7 nucleotides match TRBD1. The CDR3 has 17 amino acids. Unmatched junction bases numbered 15, after V lost 3 bases and J lost 5 bases. From germline, CDR1 is MGHRA and CDR2 YSYEKL. CDR3 loop: CASSHLFKGAPGTEAFF. The CDR3 bases are TGCGCCAGCAGCCACCTATTTAAGGGGGCGCCGGGGACTGAAGCTTTCTTT.

The chain couples TRBV2 to TRBJ2-5, with D unclear. This CDR3 comprises 16 residues. The ends were cut back, 4 bases at V and 1 base at J, with 16 bases in the middle. CDR1 is SNHLY and CDR2 is FYNNEI in the germline V gene. The CDR3 loop reads CASSVKKLPPQETQYF. The CDR3 nucleotides are TGTGCCAGCAGTGTCAAGAAACTACCACCCCAAGAGACCCAGTACTTC.

This chain uses TRBV7-2 with TRBJ2-5; 10 bases map to TRBD1. Germline lookup yields CDR1 SGHTA and CDR2 FQGNSA. V shed 4 bases, J shed 5 bases, and the junction held 7 bases outside the gene matches. The CDR3 length is 15 residues. CDR3 amino acids: CASSSAGTGDETQYF. Here the CDR3 DNA reads TGTGCCAGCAGCTCGGCCGGGACAGGGGACGAGACCCAGTACTTC.

This clonotype has ten or more counts. V usage is TRBV19 and J usage is TRBJ1-1; D not certain. CDR3 length: 13 amino acids. Trimming removed 2 bases at V and 4 bases at J, with 8 bases between. Germline V lookup: CDR1 LNHDA, CDR2 SQIVND (reference sequence). CDR3 sequence reads: CASSIIGFTEAFF. The CDR3, as DNA: TGTGCCAGTAGTATAATAGGGTTCACTGAAGCTTTCTTT.

The sample holds many counts of this clonotype. This chain connects TRBV11-2 to TRBJ2-1; 7 nucleotides line up with TRBD2. The V and J ends lost 3 bases and 0 bases, in that order; junction bases with no gene match: 5. Germline CDR1 is SGHAT and CDR2 is FQNNGV. The CDR3 covers 16 residues. The CDR3 is CASSFLGGSSYNEQFF. The CDR3, as DNA: TGTGCCAGCAGCTTTTTGGGCGGGAGCTCCTACAATGAGCAGTTCTTC.

This clonotype showed up just once. The rearrangement uses TRBV6-5 and TRBJ1-1; TRBD1 might be the D (5 bases). CDR1 is MNHEY and CDR2 is SVGAGI in the germline V gene. Deletions cut 5 bases from V and 1 base from J, with 14 bases between. There are 15 residues in the CDR3. The chain's CDR3 is CASSATGTANTEAFF. In DNA, the CDR3 is TGTGCCAGCAGTGCGACCGGGACGGCGAACACTGAAGCTTTCTTT.

The V call is TRBV19, the J call TRBJ2-7, with TRBD2 matching 8 bases. After removal of 5 bases from V and 9 bases from J, the junction contained 6 bases not matched to a gene. Germline V gene data show CDR1 as LNHDA and CDR2 as SQIVND (reference sequence). The CDR3 sequence is 12 residues long. CDR3: CASSQSGGMQYF. As DNA, the CDR3 is TGTGCCAGTAGTCAAAGCGGGGGAATGCAGTACTTC.

This clonotype showed up many times. The genes are TRBV28 and TRBJ1-2, with 10 bases identical to TRBD1. After removal of 3 bases from V and 8 bases from J, the junction contained 6 bases not matched to a gene. Germline CDR1 is MDHEN and CDR2 is SYDVKM. The CDR3 runs to 14 residues. The DNA of the CDR3 is TGTGCCAGCAGTTTTGGGGACAGGGGTGGGGGCTACACCTTC. Its translation is CASSFGDRGGGYTF.

This clonotype showed up just a few times. This may stem from a read error, because a much larger clone lies one nucleotide away. The chain employs TRBV11-2 and TRBJ2-3; D not certain. V shed 0 bases and J shed 10 bases, with 8 bases lying between them. Per the germline V gene, CDR1 is SGHAT and CDR2 is FQNNGV. The CDR3 covers 12 residues. Written as DNA, the CDR3 is TGTGCCAGCAGCTTAGAAGGGAATGCGCAGTATTTT. Translated: CASSLEGNAQYF.

This clonotype has ten or more counts. The rearrangement uses TRBV6-1 and TRBJ2-1; 10 nucleotides line up with TRBD2. The length of the CDR3 is 14 residues. The junction had 5 bases not matched to a gene; V was cut back by 3 bases and J by 9 bases. Germline CDR1 and CDR2: MNHNS and SASEGT. This CDR3 reads CASSERTSGGEQFF. In DNA, the CDR3 is TGTGCCAGCAGTGAGAGGACTAGCGGAGGTGAGCAGTTCTTC.

This clonotype occurred a few times. This rearrangement joins TRBV10-3 to TRBJ1-6, with D possibly TRBD1 on 5 matching bases. Trimming removed 5 bases from V and 9 bases from J, with 17 bases in between. This CDR3 is built from 15 residues. Germline V gene data show CDR1 as ENHRY and CDR2 as SYGVKD. The CDR3 sequence is CAISQGLEVSSPLHF. The CDR3 DNA reads TGTGCCATCAGTCAGGGATTGGAAGTAAGTTCACCCCTCCACTTT.

This clonotype was counted at least ten times. V gene TRBV3-1 combines with J gene TRBJ2-1, with D possibly matching TRBD2 (6 bases). The CDR3 is made up of 15 amino acids. Germline lookup yields CDR1 LGHDT and CDR2 YNNKEL (reference sequence). V was shortened by 4 bases and J by 9 bases, with 19 bases between the two germline ends. The CDR3 DNA sequence: TGTGCCAGCAGCCGCGGCGGGAAGATAGGAGGTGAGCAGTTCTTC. As protein: CASSRGGKIGGEQFF.

In its sample, this clonotype was seen many times. The V and J genes are TRBV20-1 and TRBJ1-2, with 10 nucleotides matching TRBD1. With V trimmed by 3 bases and J by 8 bases, 6 bases remained unmatched. Germline values: CDR1 DFQATT, CDR2 SNEGSKA (reference sequence). This CDR3 contains 13 residues. CDR3 DNA: TGCAGTGCTAGCGACAGGGGGCGTCAGGGCTACACCTTC. Translating it yields CSASDRGRQGYTF.

V usage is TRBV29-1 and J usage is TRBJ2-5; 9 bases line up with TRBD2. Germline V gene lookup returns CDR1 SQVTM and CDR2 ANQGSEA. The length of the CDR3 is 16 residues. After removal of 4 bases from V and 5 bases from J, the junction contained 14 bases not matched to a gene. The CDR3 region has the DNA TGCAGCGTTGGAAGTAGGGCGGGAGGGCCGACGGAGACCCAGTACTTC. Its protein product is CSVGSRAGGPTETQYF.

The CDR3 sequence is CASSPIRGAGANVLTF. CDR3 DNA sequence: TGTGCCAGCAGCCCCATCCGGGGGGCGGGGGCCAACGTCCTGACTTTC. This rearrangement joins TRBV11-1 to TRBJ2-6; D is possibly TRBD2 (7 bases). The CDR3 is made up of 16 amino acids. Trimming took 5 bases from V and 4 from J, leaving 15 bases between them. Germline V CDR1 and CDR2: SGHAT, FQDESV (reference sequence).

This chain joins TRBV2 and TRBJ2-7; TRBD1 matches at 8 bases. CDR3 length: 14 amino acids. The V segment lost 6 bases and the J segment 0 bases; nucleotides outside the gene matches: 4. CDR1 is SNHLY and CDR2 is FYNNEI in the germline V gene. As DNA, the CDR3 is TGTGCCAGCAGGGGGGACAGGAGCTCCTACGAGCAGTACTTC. Encoded protein: CASRGDRSSYEQYF.

This clonotype was found many times. The chain joins TRBV28 to TRBJ2-1; tentative D call: TRBD1 (6 bases). V lost 6 bases and J lost 7, with 19 bases in between. The CDR3 is made up of 15 amino acids. Germline-derived CDR1 and CDR2 are MDHEN and SYDVKM. CDR3 protein: CASSSRQVTMNEQFF. The CDR3 DNA follows: TGTGCCAGCAGCTCTAGACAGGTCACGATGAATGAGCAGTTCTTC.

CDR3 in DNA: TGTGCACCTAGTAGGGGGGTCGGGACTAGCGGGAACTATGAGCAGTTCTTC. Amino acids: CAPSRGVGTSGNYEQFF. This rearrangement joins TRBV19 to TRBJ2-1; 13 bases are a match to TRBD2. CDR3 length: 17 residues. CDR1 is LNHDA and CDR2 is SQIVND in the germline V gene (reference sequence). Using reference TRBV19 and TRBJ2-1 for the parts outside the CDR3, the full variable domain is DGGITQSPKYLFRKEGQNVTLSCEQNLNHDAMYWYRQDPGQGLRLIYYSQIVNDFQKGDIAEGYSVSREKKESFPLTVTSAQKNPTAFYLCAPSRGVGTSGNYEQFFGPGTRLTVL.

CDR3 in DNA: TGTGCCACCCTGGGGTGGACTGAAGCTTTCTTT. Its protein product is CATLGWTEAFF. The rearrangement joins TRBV19 to TRBJ1-1; no reliable D call. V was clipped by 10 bases and J by 5 bases, with 11 bases between them. Per the germline V gene, CDR1 is LNHDA and CDR2 is SQIVND (reference sequence). The CDR3 runs to 11 residues.